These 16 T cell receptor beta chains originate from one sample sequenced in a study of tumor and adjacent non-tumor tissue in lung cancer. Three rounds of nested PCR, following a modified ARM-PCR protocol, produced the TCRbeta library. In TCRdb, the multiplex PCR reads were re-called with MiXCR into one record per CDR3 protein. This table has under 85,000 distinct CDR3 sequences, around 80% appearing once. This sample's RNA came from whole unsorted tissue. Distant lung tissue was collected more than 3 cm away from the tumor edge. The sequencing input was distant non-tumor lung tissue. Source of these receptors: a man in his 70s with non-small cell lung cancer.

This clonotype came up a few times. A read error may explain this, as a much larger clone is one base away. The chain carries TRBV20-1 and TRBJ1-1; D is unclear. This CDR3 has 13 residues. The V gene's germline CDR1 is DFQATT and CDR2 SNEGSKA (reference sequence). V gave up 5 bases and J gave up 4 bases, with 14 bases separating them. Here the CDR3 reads CSAQPKGGTEAFF. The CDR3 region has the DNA TGCAGTGCTCAGCCGAAAGGCGGCACTGAAGCTTTCTTT.

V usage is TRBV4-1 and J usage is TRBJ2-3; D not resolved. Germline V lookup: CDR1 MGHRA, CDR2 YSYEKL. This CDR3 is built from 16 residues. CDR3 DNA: TGCGTCGGCAGCCCCCTAAGGGCTGGGGGCACAGATACGCAGTATTTT. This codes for CVGSPLRAGGTDTQYF.

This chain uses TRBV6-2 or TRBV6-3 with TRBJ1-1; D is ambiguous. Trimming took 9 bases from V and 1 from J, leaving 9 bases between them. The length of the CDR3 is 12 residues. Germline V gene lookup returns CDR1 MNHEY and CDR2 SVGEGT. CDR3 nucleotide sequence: TGTGCCAGTAGGTACAGGAACACTGAAGCTTTCTTT. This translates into CASRYRNTEAFF.

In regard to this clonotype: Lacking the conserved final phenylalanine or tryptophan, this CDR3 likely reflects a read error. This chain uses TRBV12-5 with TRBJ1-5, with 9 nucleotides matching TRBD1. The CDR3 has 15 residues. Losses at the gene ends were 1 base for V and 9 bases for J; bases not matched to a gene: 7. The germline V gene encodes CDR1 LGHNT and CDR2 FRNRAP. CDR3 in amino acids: CASGLGQGVERPQHL. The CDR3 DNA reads TGTGCTAGTGGTTTGGGACAGGGGGTGGAACGGCCCCAGCATTTA.

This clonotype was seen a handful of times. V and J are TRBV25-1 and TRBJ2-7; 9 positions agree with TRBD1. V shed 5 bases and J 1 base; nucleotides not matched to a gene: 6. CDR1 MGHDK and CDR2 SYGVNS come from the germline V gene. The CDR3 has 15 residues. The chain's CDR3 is CASSRTGVLSYEQYF. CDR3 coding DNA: TGTGCCAGCAGTCGGACAGGGGTACTATCCTACGAGCAGTACTTC.

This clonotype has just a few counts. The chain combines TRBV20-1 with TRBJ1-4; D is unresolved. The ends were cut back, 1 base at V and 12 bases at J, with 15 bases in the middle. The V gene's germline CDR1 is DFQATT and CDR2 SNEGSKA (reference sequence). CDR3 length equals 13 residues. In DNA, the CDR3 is TGCAGTGCTAGAGTTCGGACGACCGGGGAACTGTTTTTT. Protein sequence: CSARVRTTGELFF.

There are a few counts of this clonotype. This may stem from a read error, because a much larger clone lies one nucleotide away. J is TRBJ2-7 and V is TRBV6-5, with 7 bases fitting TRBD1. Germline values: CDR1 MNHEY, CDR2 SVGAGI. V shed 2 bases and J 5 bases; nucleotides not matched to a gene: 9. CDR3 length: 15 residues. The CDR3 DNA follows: TGTGCCAGCAGTTACCTCGAACAGGGGTTCCACGAGCAGTACTTC. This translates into CASSYLEQGFHEQYF.

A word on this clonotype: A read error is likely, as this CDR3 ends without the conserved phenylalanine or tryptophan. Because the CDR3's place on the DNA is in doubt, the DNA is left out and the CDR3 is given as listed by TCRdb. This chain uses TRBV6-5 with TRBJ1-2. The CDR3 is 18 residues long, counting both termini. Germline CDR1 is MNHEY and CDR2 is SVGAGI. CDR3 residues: CASSYLTSVRDPFYGYPS.

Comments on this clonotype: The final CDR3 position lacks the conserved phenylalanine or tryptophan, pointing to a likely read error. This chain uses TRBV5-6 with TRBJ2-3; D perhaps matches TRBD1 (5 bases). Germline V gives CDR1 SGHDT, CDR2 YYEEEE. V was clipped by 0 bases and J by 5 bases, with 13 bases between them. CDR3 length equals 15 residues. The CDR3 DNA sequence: TGTGCCAGCAGCTTGGCTTCAGGAAGGGGAGATACGCAGTATTTA. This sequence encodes CASSLASGRGDTQYL.

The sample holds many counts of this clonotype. CDR3 amino acids: CSVPTGSSPDTQYF. The CDR3 DNA reads TGCAGCGTCCCGACAGGGAGTAGCCCAGATACGCAGTATTTT. The chain has TRBV29-1 and TRBJ2-3; 7 bases are a match to TRBD1. The CDR3 sequence is 14 residues long. The germline V gene encodes CDR1 SQVTM and CDR2 ANQGSEA. Trimming at V came to 6 bases and at J to 4 bases, leaving 10 bases not matched to a gene.

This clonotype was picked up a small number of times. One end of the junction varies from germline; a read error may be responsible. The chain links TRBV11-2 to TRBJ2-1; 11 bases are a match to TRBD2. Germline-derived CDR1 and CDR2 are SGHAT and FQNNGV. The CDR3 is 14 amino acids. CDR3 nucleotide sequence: TGTGCCAGCCGCTTAGCGGGGGGGGCTAGTGAGCAGTTCTTC. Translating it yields CASRLAGGASEQFF.

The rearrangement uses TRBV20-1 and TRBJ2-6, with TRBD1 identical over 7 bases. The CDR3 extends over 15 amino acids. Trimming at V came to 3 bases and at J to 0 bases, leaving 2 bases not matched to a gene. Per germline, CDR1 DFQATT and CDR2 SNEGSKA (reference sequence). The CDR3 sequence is CSASGTASGANVLTF. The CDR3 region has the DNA TGCAGTGCTAGTGGGACAGCCTCTGGGGCCAACGTCCTGACTTTC.

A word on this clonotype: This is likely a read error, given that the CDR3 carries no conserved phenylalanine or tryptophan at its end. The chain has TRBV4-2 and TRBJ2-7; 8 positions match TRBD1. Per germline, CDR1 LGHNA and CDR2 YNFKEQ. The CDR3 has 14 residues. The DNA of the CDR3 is TGTGCCGGCAGTCAAGGACAGGGACTCTACGAGCAGTACCTC. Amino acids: CAGSQGQGLYEQYL.

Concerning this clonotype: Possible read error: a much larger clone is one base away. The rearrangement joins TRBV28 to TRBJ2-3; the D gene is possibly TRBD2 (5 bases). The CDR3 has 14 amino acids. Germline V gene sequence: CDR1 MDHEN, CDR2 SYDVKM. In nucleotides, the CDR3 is TGTGCCAGCAGTGCTTTTTCTAGCACAGATACGCAGTTTTTT. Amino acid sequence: CASSAFSSTDTQFF.

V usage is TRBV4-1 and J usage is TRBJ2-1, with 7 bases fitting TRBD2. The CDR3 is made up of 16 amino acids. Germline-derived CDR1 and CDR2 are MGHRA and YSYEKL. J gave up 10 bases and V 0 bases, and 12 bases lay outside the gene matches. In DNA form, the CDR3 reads TGCGCCAGCAGCCAAGACAGACGGGACTATACGGGGGAGCAGTTCTTC. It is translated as CASSQDRRDYTGEQFF.

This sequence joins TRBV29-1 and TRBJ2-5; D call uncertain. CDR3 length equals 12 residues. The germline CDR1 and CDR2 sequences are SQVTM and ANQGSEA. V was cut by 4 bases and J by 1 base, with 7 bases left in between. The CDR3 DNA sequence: TGCAGCGTTGGCGTGAGCCAAGAGACCCAGTACTTC. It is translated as CSVGVSQETQYF.